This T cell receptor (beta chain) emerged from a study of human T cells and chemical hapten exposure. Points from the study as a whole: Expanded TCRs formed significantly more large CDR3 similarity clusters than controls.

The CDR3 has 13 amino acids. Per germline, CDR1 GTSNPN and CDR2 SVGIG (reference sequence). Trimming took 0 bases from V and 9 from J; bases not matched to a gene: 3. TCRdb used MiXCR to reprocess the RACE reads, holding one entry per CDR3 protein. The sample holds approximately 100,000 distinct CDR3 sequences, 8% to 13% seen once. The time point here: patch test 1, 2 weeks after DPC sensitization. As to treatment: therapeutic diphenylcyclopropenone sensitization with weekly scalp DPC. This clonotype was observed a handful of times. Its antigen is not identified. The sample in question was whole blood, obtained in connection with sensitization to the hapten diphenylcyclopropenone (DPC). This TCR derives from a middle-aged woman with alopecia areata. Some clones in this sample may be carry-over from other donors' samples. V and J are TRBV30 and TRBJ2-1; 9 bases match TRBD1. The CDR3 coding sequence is TGTGCCTGGAGTGTACAGGGGGCGGGTGAGCAGTTCTTC. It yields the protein CAWSVQGAGEQFF.